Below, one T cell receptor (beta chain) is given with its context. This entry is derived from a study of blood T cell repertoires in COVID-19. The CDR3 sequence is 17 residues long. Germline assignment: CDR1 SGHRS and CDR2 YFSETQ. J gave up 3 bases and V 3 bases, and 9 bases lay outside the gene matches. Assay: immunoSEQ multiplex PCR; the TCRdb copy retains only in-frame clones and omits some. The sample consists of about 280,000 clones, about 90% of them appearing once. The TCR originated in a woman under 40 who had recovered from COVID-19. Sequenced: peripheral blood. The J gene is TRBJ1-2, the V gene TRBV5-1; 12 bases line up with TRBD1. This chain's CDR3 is CASSSTGTGGTYYGYTF. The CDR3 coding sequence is TGCGCCAGCAGCTCAACCGGGACAGGGGGCACTTACTATGGCTACACCTTC.